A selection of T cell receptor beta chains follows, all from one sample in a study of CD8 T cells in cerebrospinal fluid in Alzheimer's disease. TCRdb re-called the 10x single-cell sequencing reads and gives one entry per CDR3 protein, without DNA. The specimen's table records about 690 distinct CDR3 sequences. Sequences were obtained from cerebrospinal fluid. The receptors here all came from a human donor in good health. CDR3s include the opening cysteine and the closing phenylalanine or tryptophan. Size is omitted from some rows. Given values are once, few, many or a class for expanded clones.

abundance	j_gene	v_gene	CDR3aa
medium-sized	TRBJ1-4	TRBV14	CASSQQRGRGKLFF
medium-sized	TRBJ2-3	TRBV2	CASRPTPSTDTQYF
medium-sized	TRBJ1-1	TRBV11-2	CASSLEETGEAFF
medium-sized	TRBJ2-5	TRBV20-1	CSAISGSETQYF
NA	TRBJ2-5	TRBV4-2	CASSQDLVGEETQYF
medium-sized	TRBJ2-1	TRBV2	CASKAETDEQFF
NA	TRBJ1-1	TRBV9	CASSVGQTRNTEAFF
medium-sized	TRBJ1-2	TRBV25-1	CASSEGVGANYGYTF
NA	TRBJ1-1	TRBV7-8	CASSLPGTSEAFF
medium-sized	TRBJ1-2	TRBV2	CASRGQGLDGYTF